Below are 13 T cell receptor delta chains sequenced from a single sample in a study of gamma-delta T cells after stem cell transplantation. TCRdb reanalysed the RT-PCR reads via CATT. There are roughly 1,100 delta-chain clones in the sample; over 3% occur only once, and more than 50% lies in the top ten. The specimen was gamma-delta T cells. All receptors derive from a human donor. It is not recorded whose cells these are; they may come from a transplant donor.

The genes are TRDV2 and TRDJ3; 12 bases line up with TRDD3. CDR3 length equals 21 residues. Losses at the gene ends were 0 bases for V and 7 bases for J; bases not matched to a gene: 15. In germline, CDR1 is GEAIGNYY, CDR2 EKD. CDR3 sequence: CACDTVNGLGDTHKDTRQMFF. CDR3 DNA sequence: TGTGCCTGTGACACCGTAAACGGTCTGGGGGATACGCATAAAGACACCCGACAGATGTTTTTC.

Turning to this clone: This may be a read error: a much more frequent sequence differs by one nucleotide. V is TRDV2 and J is TRDJ3; the D gene is possibly TRDD3 (5 bases). Germline lookup yields CDR1 GEAIGNYY and CDR2 EKD. The CDR3 contains 18 residues. CDR3 sequence: CACDTAGTHSWVTRQMFF. In nucleotides, the CDR3 is TGTGCCTGTGACACCGCTGGGACCCACTCCTGGGTCACCCGACAGATGTTTTTC.

Judged by abundance, this clone is large. Other DNA sequences in this sample translate to the same CDR3. The chain carries TRDV2 and TRDJ3; 7 positions agree with TRDD3. The germline gives CDR1 GEAIGNYY, CDR2 EKD. The CDR3 is made up of 19 amino acids. The J segment lost 1 base and the V segment lost 1 base, leaving 9 bases of the junction unmatched. CDR3 amino acids: CACDTPGGQPSWDTRQMFF. As DNA, the CDR3 is TGTGCCTGTGACACACCTGGGGGCCAACCATCCTGGGACACCCGACAGATGTTTTTC.

This clone has more than one count but fewer than ten. With only one base between it and a far larger clone, this is likely a read error. At the DNA level, this CDR3 is encoded by other sequences in the same sample as well. The V and J genes are TRDV2 and TRDJ1; D might be TRDD3 (7 bases). This CDR3 comprises 20 residues. Germline CDR1 and CDR2: GEAIGNYY and EKD. CDR3 nucleotides: TGTGCCTGCGACACCGTTTCTTTCCTAAAGGCTGGGGGGATCACCGATAAACTCATCTTT. This codes for CACDTVSFLKAGGITDKLIF.

Worth noting for this clone: This may be a read error: a much more frequent sequence differs by one nucleotide. The same CDR3 arises from other DNA sequences in this sample as well. The chain combines TRDV2 with TRDJ1; 13 bases line up with TRDD3. Trimming removed 0 bases from V and 2 bases from J; junction bases left unmatched: 11. CDR3 size: 19 residues. The germline CDR1 and CDR2 sequences are GEAIGNYY and EKD. CDR3 loop: CACDTVTGGYARGTDKLIF. The CDR3 DNA follows: TGTGCCTGTGACACCGTTACTGGGGGATACGCGAGGGGTACCGATAAACTCATCTTT.

This clone was seen a few times. The TCRdb protein, from a much larger clone, departs from this DNA's translation at residue 5, likely by read error; the protein shown derives from the DNA. The chain carries TRDV2 and TRDJ1; 8 bases fit TRDD3. The J segment lost 0 bases and the V segment lost 3 bases, leaving 11 bases of the junction unmatched. This CDR3 comprises 17 residues. The germline CDR1 and CDR2 sequences are GEAIGNYY and EKD. The CDR3: CACDAVGLGGNTDKLIF. The DNA for the CDR3 is TGTGCCTGTGACGCCGTCGGACTGGGGGGAAACACCGATAAACTCATCTTT.

In this sample, this clone turned up a few times. TCRdb's protein, taken from a much larger clone, differs from this DNA's translation at residue 12, likely owing to a read error; the protein displayed comes from the DNA. J is TRDJ1 and V is TRDV2; 9 bases match TRDD3. Germline V gene data show CDR1 as GEAIGNYY and CDR2 as EKD. This CDR3 has 15 residues. This chain's CDR3 is CACDTVGGYTDNLIF. In DNA, the CDR3 is TGTGCCTGTGACACAGTGGGGGGATACACCGATAACCTCATCTTT.

About this clone: This may stem from a read error, because a much larger clone lies one nucleotide away. At the DNA level, this CDR3 is encoded by other sequences in the same sample as well. The J gene is TRDJ1, the V gene TRDV2, with 7 bases lining up with TRDD3. Germline V gene sequence: CDR1 GEAIGNYY, CDR2 EKD. This CDR3 contains 18 residues. This chain's CDR3 is CACDTEWGDYTQTDKLIF. Here the CDR3 DNA reads TGTGCCTGTGACACCGAGTGGGGGGATTATACCCAGACCGACAAACTCATCTTT.

The rearrangement uses TRDV3 and TRDJ1; D uncertain. This CDR3 spans 20 amino acids. The V and J ends lost 1 base and 0 bases respectively, with 30 bases between them. From germline, CDR1 is TVYSNPD and CDR2 GDNSRS (reference sequence). CDR3 protein: CAFNPRRQKRVGDYTDKLIF. The CDR3 bases are TGTGCCTTTAACCCTCGGAGACAAAAAAGAGTGGGAGACTACACCGATAAACTCATCTTT.

Comments on this clone: This may be a read error: a much more frequent sequence differs by one nucleotide. The rearrangement uses TRDV2 and TRDJ1; 7 nucleotides align to TRDD3. The germline CDR1 and CDR2 sequences are GEAIGNYY and EKD. Trimming took 3 bases from V and 2 from J; bases not matched to a gene: 17. CDR3 length: 18 amino acids. CDR3 DNA: TGTGCCTGTGACGCCGAGTGGGGGGATTATACCCAGACCGATAAACTCATCTTT. Translating it yields CACDAEWGDYTQTDKLIF.

The chain has TRDV2 and TRDJ1, with a weak D call TRDD3 (5 bases). V was clipped by 0 bases and J by 0 bases, with 16 bases between them. Germline V gives CDR1 GEAIGNYY, CDR2 EKD. CDR3 length: 17 amino acids. The DNA for the CDR3 is TGTGCCTGTGACACCCGTTTTGGGGCCTCGTACACCGATAAACTCATCTTT. As protein: CACDTRFGASYTDKLIF.

By share, this clone ranks as hyperexpanded (1% or more). Other DNA sequences in this sample translate to the same CDR3. V gene TRDV2 combines with J gene TRDJ1; 8 bases fit TRDD3. This CDR3 contains 20 residues. Looked up from germline, CDR1 is GEAIGNYY and CDR2 is EKD. V shed 0 bases, J shed 6 bases, and the junction held 23 bases outside the gene matches. CDR3 in amino acids: CACDTLSGGPPREHFHKLIF. In nucleotides, the CDR3 is TGTGCCTGTGACACCCTCTCTGGGGGACCCCCCCGAGAACACTTCCATAAACTCATCTTT.

This clone was observed a handful of times. The protein held in TCRdb is that of a much larger clone and does not match this DNA's translation at residue 17, likely because of a read error; the protein shown is translated from the DNA. The rearrangement uses TRDV2 and TRDJ1; D gene uncertain. Germline assignment: CDR1 GEAIGNYY and CDR2 EKD. The CDR3 extends over 18 amino acids. This chain's CDR3 is CACDTVGSVPGTTDKLTF. CDR3 nucleotides: TGTGCCTGTGACACCGTAGGATCAGTACCCGGTACGACCGATAAACTCACCTTT.